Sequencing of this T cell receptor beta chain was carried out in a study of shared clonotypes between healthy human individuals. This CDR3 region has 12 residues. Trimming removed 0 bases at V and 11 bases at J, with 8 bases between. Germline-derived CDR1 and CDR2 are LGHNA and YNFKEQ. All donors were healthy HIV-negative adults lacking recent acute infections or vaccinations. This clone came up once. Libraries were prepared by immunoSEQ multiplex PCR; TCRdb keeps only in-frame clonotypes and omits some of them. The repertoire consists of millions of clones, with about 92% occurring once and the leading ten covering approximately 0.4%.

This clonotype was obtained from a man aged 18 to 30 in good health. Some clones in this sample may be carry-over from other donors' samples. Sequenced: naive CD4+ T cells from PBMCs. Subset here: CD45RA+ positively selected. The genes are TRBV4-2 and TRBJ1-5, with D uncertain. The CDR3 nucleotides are TGTGCCAGCAGCCAAGATGGTGGCGCCCAGCATTTT. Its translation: CASSQDGGAQHF.